This is a list of T cell receptor beta chains from one sample in a study of cytomegalovirus exposure and HLA in healthy donors. The protocol was immunoSEQ multiplex PCR, while the TCRdb copy is restricted to in-frame clones and leaves out a portion. The sample includes approximately 150,000 clones, approximately 84% of them seen just once. Sample: PBMCs. The receptors come from a woman aged 60-70 years in good health and CMV-seropositive. CDR3s include the opening cysteine and the closing phenylalanine or tryptophan. A D gene is named only where the DNA matches it firmly. Clone sizes are given selectively: once, few, many, or a class where the clone is expanded.

CASSGDGGRNTIYF | TGTGCCAGCAGCGGAGACGGGGGAAGGAACACCATATATTTT | TRBJ1-3 | TRBV7-9 | . | .
CASSFPGGIQYF | TGTGCCAGCAGCTTCCCTGGAGGCATTCAGTACTTC | TRBJ2-4 | TRBV7-3 | . | .
CASSLSSGGHTGELFF | TGTGCCAGCAGCTTAAGCTCAGGGGGTCACACCGGGGAGCTGTTTTTT | TRBJ2-2 | TRBV7-3 | . | TRBD1
CASATGRESTDTQYF | TGTGCCAGCGCTACTGGGCGGGAGAGCACAGATACGCAGTATTTT | TRBJ2-3 | TRBV2 | . | TRBD2
CASGDSLNTEAFF | TGCGCCAGCGGCGACAGCCTGAACACTGAAGCTTTCTTT | TRBJ1-1 | TRBV10-2 | . | .
CASSTQNQPQHF | TGTGCCAGCAGCACACAAAATCAGCCCCAGCATTTT | TRBJ1-5 | TRBV7-2 | . | .
CASSDTGNSPLHF | TGTGCCAGCAGTGATACAGGGAATTCACCCCTCCACTTT | TRBJ1-6 | TRBV27 | . | .
CASRPSGRTDEQYF | TGTGCCAGCAGACCCAGCGGGAGGACAGACGAGCAGTACTTC | TRBJ2-7 | TRBV28 | . | TRBD2
CASSEPPDKNTEAFF | TGCGCCAGCAGTGAGCCCCCGGACAAAAACACTGAAGCTTTCTTT | TRBJ1-1 | TRBV10-1 | . | .
CASSSGRMVPEAFF | TGTGCCAGTAGTAGCGGCAGAATGGTCCCTGAAGCTTTCTTT | TRBJ1-1 | TRBV19 | few | .
CASSYSRLTVYNEQFF | TGTGCCAGCAGTTACTCGAGACTCACGGTTTACAATGAGCAGTTCTTC | TRBJ2-1 | TRBV6-5 | . | .
CASSFRQGENQPQHF | TGTGCCAGCAGTTTTAGACAGGGAGAAAATCAGCCCCAGCATTTT | TRBJ1-5 | TRBV28 | . | TRBD1
CASSPVGETQYF | TGTGCCAGCAGCCCAGTCGGGGAGACCCAGTACTTC | TRBJ2-5 | TRBV7-2 | . | .
CASSQRDGYTF | TGTGCCAGCAGTCAAAGAGATGGCTACACCTTC | TRBJ1-2 | TRBV7-9 | few | .
CASSLADRGHNEQFF | TGTGCCAGCAGCTTGGCCGACAGGGGGCACAATGAGCAGTTCTTC | TRBJ2-1 | TRBV5-4 | few | TRBD1
CASSQGRQETQYF | TGTGCCAGCAGCCAAGGCAGACAAGAGACCCAGTACTTC | TRBJ2-5 | TRBV4-2 | . | .
CASSSQGWQPQHF | TGTGCCAGCAGCTCACAGGGTTGGCAGCCCCAGCATTTT | TRBJ1-5 | TRBV7-2 | few | .
CASSPGVTQYF | TGTGCCAGCAGCCCAGGGGTGACCCAGTACTTC | TRBJ2-5 | TRBV7-6 | . | .
CASREALSYEQYF | TGTGCCAGCAGGGAAGCACTATCTTACGAGCAGTACTTC | TRBJ2-7 | TRBV7-2 | . | .
CASQTSGVDNEQFF | TGTGCTAGTCAAACTAGCGGGGTCGACAATGAGCAGTTCTTC | TRBJ2-1 | TRBV12-5 | . | TRBD2
CASSQDSGNRPGSYTF | TGCGCCAGCAGCCAAGATAGCGGGAACAGGCCGGGGAGCTACACCTTC | TRBJ1-2 | TRBV4-3 | . | .
CASSLVSGEEYEQYF | TGCGCCAGCAGCTTGGTATCGGGTGAGGAGTACGAGCAGTACTTC | TRBJ2-7 | TRBV5-1 | . | .